The 9 T cell receptor beta chains below all came from one sample that was sequenced in a study of cytomegalovirus exposure and HLA in healthy donors. Sequencing used immunoSEQ multiplex PCR; TCRdb keeps in-frame clones, though not all of them. Here the sample spans some 130,000 clones, 75% to 90% being singletons. The specimen sequenced was PBMCs. The source of these receptors is a woman younger than 35 in good health and CMV-seronegative.

This chain uses TRBV5-1 with TRBJ1-4; D gene uncertain. This CDR3 contains 16 residues. The germline CDR1 and CDR2 sequences are SGHRS and YFSETQ. Trimming pared 0 bases from V and 5 bases from J, leaving 14 bases between. The CDR3 reads CASSLVGFSGNEKLFF. The CDR3 nucleotides are TGCGCCAGCAGCTTGGTAGGGTTTTCGGGAAATGAAAAACTGTTTTTT.

The chain carries TRBV27 and TRBJ1-4, with unresolved D. Trimming removed 1 base from V and 7 bases from J, with 13 bases in between. The length of the CDR3 is 15 residues. Looked up from germline, CDR1 is MNHEY and CDR2 is SMNVEV (reference sequence). This chain's CDR3 is CASSLWGPGGEKLFF. CDR3 bases: TGTGCCAGCAGTTTATGGGGTCCAGGAGGTGAAAAACTGTTTTTT.

The chain combines TRBV7-9 with TRBJ1-3, with D unresolved. V lost 1 base and J 0 bases, leaving 13 bases between the germline ends. Looked up from germline, CDR1 is SEHNR and CDR2 is FQNEAQ (reference sequence). This CDR3 spans 17 amino acids. The CDR3 protein is CASSLGWAAYSGNTIYF. CDR3 in DNA: TGTGCCAGCAGCTTAGGGTGGGCAGCTTACTCTGGAAACACCATATATTTT.

The sample holds one count of this clone. The rearrangement links TRBV27 to TRBJ1-2; 9 bases agree with TRBD1. V trimming: 5 bases; J trimming: 5 bases; junction bases outside the gene matches: 6. The CDR3 totals 14 residues. Germline CDR1 is MNHEY and CDR2 is SMNVEV (reference sequence). Here the CDR3 DNA reads TGTGCCAGCAGTCCAAGACAGGGGGTTTATGGCTACACCTTC. Amino acid sequence: CASSPRQGVYGYTF.

This sequence joins TRBV18 and TRBJ1-1, with D uncertain. CDR1 and CDR2 from the germline V gene are KGHSH and LQKENI. Trimming cost V 4 bases and J 0 bases, with 12 bases left between them. This CDR3 spans 15 amino acids. This chain's CDR3 is CASSLPSGLNTEAFF. CDR3 DNA: TGTGCCAGCTCACTCCCGTCGGGGTTGAACACTGAAGCTTTCTTT.

V usage is TRBV27 and J usage is TRBJ1-4, with 11 nucleotides matching TRBD1. CDR1 is MNHEY, CDR2 SMNVEV, per germline (reference sequence). Unmatched junction bases numbered 6, after V lost 4 bases and J lost 2 bases. This CDR3 is built from 17 residues. CDR3 sequence: CASSSPGQGVTNEKLFF. CDR3 bases: TGTGCCAGCAGTTCACCGGGACAGGGGGTTACTAATGAAAAACTGTTTTTT.

The chain joins TRBV2 to TRBJ2-5; 8 nucleotides agree with TRBD2. Germline V gene sequence: CDR1 SNHLY, CDR2 FYNNEI. The CDR3 contains 13 residues. The DNA for the CDR3 is TGTGCTACCGGGGGGGCCTTTGGAGAGACCCAGTACTTC. This gives the protein CATGGAFGETQYF. Full variable domain (rest looked up from reference TRBV2 and TRBJ2-5): EPEVTQTPSHQVTQMGQEVILRCVPISNHLYFYWYRQILGQKVEFLVSFYNNEISEKSEIFDDQFSVERPDGSNFTLKIRSTKLEDSAMYFCATGGAFGETQYFGPGTRLLVL.

The chain couples TRBV19 to TRBJ2-4; maybe TRBD2 (6 bases). Between the trimmed V and J ends, which lost 1 base and 16 bases, there was a span of 11 bases. This CDR3 has 11 amino acids. Germline lookup yields CDR1 LNHDA and CDR2 SQIVND (reference sequence). The CDR3 DNA reads as TGTGCCAGTAGTATAGGAGGCGGGGTCTACTTC. Its protein is CASSIGGGVYF.

This clone was seen once. The J gene is TRBJ1-6, the V gene TRBV9; D might be TRBD1 (6 bases). The germline V gene has CDR1 SGDLS and CDR2 YYNGEE. The length of the CDR3 is 16 residues. Trimming stripped 3 bases from V and 1 base from J, with 11 bases between. CDR3 nucleotide sequence: TGTGCCAGCAGCGATGGCAGGGGTTCCTATAATTCACCCCTCCACTTT. Translated: CASSDGRGSYNSPLHF.